This T cell receptor beta chain was profiled in a study of identical twins. Overall study findings and caveats: Out-of-frame sharing of TCR alpha in monozygotic twins was underestimated by models. The analysis was cross-sectional rather than longitudinal within donors. For cord blood, abundant beta clonotypes had fewer insertions, unlike memory repertoires, which showed none.

The table lists this clonotype with many counts. Its antigen is unidentified. Template switching created a universal primer site, and the cDNA included unique molecular identifiers. Each CDR3 protein gets one entry after TCRdb re-called the 5' RACE reads with MiXCR. This table holds about 570,000 distinct CDR3 sequences, approximately 9.6% found once. Germline CDR1 is ENHRY and CDR2 is SYGVKD. The CDR3 sequence is 15 residues long. Trimming took 6 bases from V and 5 from J; bases not matched to a gene: 7. This sample also appeared in a second study, on yellow fever vaccine responses in identical twins.

The source of this sequence is a woman between 18 and 30 years old in good health. This chain connects TRBV10-3 to TRBJ2-1; 10 bases are a match to TRBD2. The specimen was PBMCs. In DNA form, the CDR3 reads TGTGCCATCAGACTTAGCGGGAGGCCCGACAATGAGCAGTTCTTC. Protein product: CAIRLSGRPDNEQFF.